Following are 25 T cell receptor beta chains from one sample sequenced in a study of T cells after posttransplantation cyclophosphamide. The assay was immunoSEQ multiplex PCR, and TCRdb's table has in-frame clones only and misses some. Singletons are absent from the sample, which has some 50,000 clones. The sample taken for sequencing was PBMCs. All receptors derive from a man aged 40-50 years in good health, CMV-negative, and a related stem cell transplant donor.

This clone came up many times. V is TRBV9 and J is TRBJ1-2, with a possible D match to TRBD1 (6 bases). The CDR3 length is 14 residues. Germline V gene sequence: CDR1 SGDLS, CDR2 YYNGEE. Trimming removed 5 bases at V and 5 bases at J, with 16 bases between. CDR3 residues: CASSSREGVYGYTF. The DNA for the CDR3 is TGTGCCAGCAGTAGTAGAGAGGGGGTGTATGGCTACACCTTC.

This clone was recorded many times. This chain connects TRBV27 to TRBJ1-5; TRBD1 aligns across 7 bases. The J segment lost 4 bases and the V segment lost 6 bases, leaving 12 bases of the junction unmatched. Germline V gene sequence: CDR1 MNHEY, CDR2 SMNVEV (reference sequence). CDR3 length equals 16 residues. CDR3 bases: TGTGCCAGCAGCTCCTTTGGGCAGGGGGGAAATCAGCCCCAGCATTTT. This codes for CASSSFGQGGNQPQHF.

This clone was observed a few times. The J gene is TRBJ2-5, the V gene TRBV18; tentatively, D is TRBD2 (6 bases). The J call is doubtful: the DNA matches TRBJ2-7 better. CDR1 and CDR2 from the germline V gene are KGHSH and LQKENI. The CDR3 is 15 amino acids. The CDR3 here is CASSPASGLSYEQYF. Written as DNA, the CDR3 is TGTGCCAGCTCACCAGCCAGCGGGCTTTCCTACGAGCAGTACTTC.

This clone was counted many times. The CDR3 bases are TGTGCCAGCAGCGGGGGGGGCAGTACATACTATGGCTACACCTTC. This translates into CASSGGGSTYYGYTF. V gene TRBV5-4 combines with J gene TRBJ1-2; possible D gene TRBD1, 6 bases. This CDR3 is 15 amino acids long. Germline V CDR1 and CDR2: SGHNT, YYREEE (reference sequence). V lost 4 bases, J lost 3 bases, and 16 bases lay in between. The whole variable domain, filled in from reference TRBV5-4 and TRBJ1-2, reads ETGVTQSPTHLIKTRGQQVTLRCSSQSGHNTVSWYQQALGQGPQFIFQYYREEENGRGNFPPRFSGLQFPNYSSELNVNALELDDSALYLCASSGGGSTYYGYTFGSGTRLTVV.

This clone came up many times. V and J are TRBV5-1 and TRBJ1-4; possible D gene TRBD1, 6 bases. V was shortened by 8 bases and J by 3 bases, with 14 bases between the two germline ends. The CDR3 consists of 14 residues. Germline V CDR1 and CDR2: SGHRS, YFSETQ. CDR3 in amino acids: CASSPGQSNEKLFF. CDR3 in DNA: TGCGCCAGTAGTCCTGGACAGTCTAATGAAAAACTGTTTTTT.

This clone was picked up many times. This rearrangement joins TRBV9 to TRBJ2-1; D is possibly TRBD1 (5 bases). Trimming cost V 4 bases and J 0 bases, with 14 bases left between them. The germline V gene has CDR1 SGDLS and CDR2 YYNGEE. The CDR3 runs 16 residues. CDR3 in amino acids: CASSPTGSSSYNEQFF. CDR3 sequence (DNA): TGTGCCAGCAGCCCCACAGGCTCCAGCTCCTACAATGAGCAGTTCTTC.

In its sample, this clone was seen many times. V is TRBV7-9 and J is TRBJ2-1; 8 bases agree with TRBD2. This CDR3 has 14 residues. V was clipped by 11 bases and J by 5 bases; unmatched bases: 11. CDR1 is SEHNR, CDR2 FQNEAQ, per germline (reference sequence). CDR3 bases: TGTGCCGGGGCCCGGGAGGGCCCCCACAATGAGCAGTTCTTC. Translating it yields CAGAREGPHNEQFF.

In its sample, this clone was seen many times. V gene TRBV30 combines with J gene TRBJ2-1, with 15 bases lining up with TRBD2. The CDR3 runs 14 residues. V shed 2 bases, J shed 13 bases, and the junction held 6 bases outside the gene matches. Looked up from germline, CDR1 is GTSNPN and CDR2 is SVGIG (reference sequence). The CDR3 reads CAWSKRTSGRAQFF. CDR3 DNA sequence: TGTGCCTGGAGTAAGCGGACTAGCGGGAGGGCCCAGTTCTTC. Filled out from reference TRBV30 and TRBJ2-1, the complete variable domain reads SQTIHQWPATLVQPVGSPLSLECTVEGTSNPNLYWYRQAAGRGLQLLFYSVGIGQISSEVPQNLSASRPQDRQFILSSKKLLLSDSGFYLCAWSKRTSGRAQFFGPGTRLTVL.

This clone has a count of ten or more. The rearrangement uses TRBV5-5 and TRBJ1-2; D is ambiguous. Trimming took 2 bases from V and 5 from J, leaving 7 bases between them. The germline CDR1 and CDR2 sequences are SGHKS and YYEKEE (reference sequence). This CDR3 comprises 12 residues. CDR3: CASSLTEYGYTF. CDR3 bases: TGTGCCAGCAGCTTAACGGAGTATGGCTACACCTTC.

This clone appeared many times. The chain is built from TRBV7-9 and TRBJ2-1; 9 bases align to TRBD1. The junction had 10 bases not matched to a gene; V was cut back by 5 bases and J by 8 bases. Per germline, CDR1 SEHNR and CDR2 FQNEAQ (reference sequence). The CDR3 has 15 amino acids. DNA for the CDR3: TGTGCCAGCAGCCAGGGACAGGGAAAGTTCCATGAGCAGTTCTTC. Its protein product is CASSQGQGKFHEQFF.

This clone was observed many times. The rearrangement links TRBV4-2 to TRBJ2-1, with 7 bases aligning to TRBD2. Germline V gene lookup returns CDR1 LGHNA and CDR2 YNFKEQ. After removal of 1 base from V and 6 bases from J, the junction contained 9 bases not matched to a gene. There are 16 residues in the CDR3. This CDR3 reads CASSQGGTGGRNEQFF. As DNA, the CDR3 is TGTGCCAGCAGCCAAGGCGGAACGGGAGGTCGCAATGAGCAGTTCTTC.

This clone occurred many times. CDR3 region: CASSPPPTGYNEQFF. The CDR3 nucleotides read TGTGCCAGCTCACCACCTCCGACAGGGTACAATGAGCAGTTCTTC. V usage is TRBV18 and J usage is TRBJ2-1; 7 bases are shared with TRBD1. The germline CDR1 and CDR2 sequences are KGHSH and LQKENI. V shed 0 bases and J 4 bases; nucleotides not matched to a gene: 3. The CDR3 totals 15 residues.

This clone was picked up many times. The CDR3 nucleotides read TGCAGCGTTGAAGATCTAGGACAGGGGGCGATTCAGTACTTC. Protein sequence: CSVEDLGQGAIQYF. The chain is built from TRBV29-1 and TRBJ2-4, with TRBD1 identical over 11 bases. Germline V CDR1 and CDR2: SQVTM, ANQGSEA. The CDR3 contains 14 residues. J lost 10 bases, V lost 0 bases, and 5 bases had no gene match.

The sample holds many counts of this clone. The chain is built from TRBV6-1 and TRBJ2-1, with D possibly TRBD2 on 5 matching bases. V gave up 2 bases and J gave up 7 bases, with 12 bases separating them. This CDR3 region has 14 residues. Germline V gives CDR1 MNHNS, CDR2 SASEGT. The CDR3 protein is CASSEWLAGNEQFF. In nucleotides, the CDR3 is TGTGCCAGCAGTGAATGGCTAGCCGGTAATGAGCAGTTCTTC.

This clone was recorded many times. The V call is TRBV28, the J call TRBJ1-2, with D maybe TRBD1 (6 bases). The CDR3 is 14 amino acids. Deletions cut 4 bases from V and 6 bases from J, with 15 bases between. CDR1 is MDHEN, CDR2 SYDVKM, per germline. This CDR3 reads CASSYPTGTDGYTF. The CDR3 nucleotides are TGTGCCAGCAGTTACCCAACAGGGACGGATGGCTACACCTTC.

This clone was recorded at least ten times. The chain combines TRBV28 with TRBJ2-2; TRBD2 aligns across 12 bases. Germline CDR1 MDHEN, CDR2 SYDVKM. Germline trimming cut 2 bases from V and 3 bases from J; bases unmatched to any gene: 4. This CDR3 contains 17 residues. For the CDR3, the DNA is TGTGCCAGCAGTTTACTAGCGGGAGGGCCTTACACCGGGGAGCTGTTTTTT. It yields the protein CASSLLAGGPYTGELFF.

This clone was counted many times. CDR3 DNA sequence: TGTGCCTGGAGTGTAGGGCTTAAATGGACTAGCGGCGTGAACACCGGGGAGCTGTTTTTT. This sequence encodes CAWSVGLKWTSGVNTGELFF. This chain joins TRBV30 and TRBJ2-2; 10 bases match TRBD2. Per germline, CDR1 GTSNPN and CDR2 SVGIG (reference sequence). V lost 0 bases to trimming and J lost 1 base; unmatched junction nucleotides: 14. This CDR3 contains 20 residues.

This clone came up many times. The chain employs TRBV6-5 and TRBJ2-3; D not certain. Germline V gene data show CDR1 as MNHEY and CDR2 as SVGAGI. V was clipped by 5 bases and J by 2 bases, with 8 bases between them. This CDR3 has 13 amino acids. The CDR3 reads CASSIPFTDTQYF. The CDR3 DNA reads as TGTGCCAGCAGTATCCCGTTCACAGATACGCAGTATTTT.

This clone was observed a handful of times. The chain joins TRBV6-1 to TRBJ1-1; 7 bases agree with TRBD1. The ends lost 7 bases at V and 3 bases at J; junction bases unmatched: 8. The CDR3 is made up of 14 amino acids. CDR1 is MNHNS, CDR2 SASEGT, per germline. The CDR3 loop reads CASNYRGTDTEAFF. Here the CDR3 DNA reads TGTGCCAGCAATTACAGGGGAACGGACACTGAAGCTTTCTTT.

The table lists this clone with many counts. The rearrangement joins TRBV19 to TRBJ2-3; the match to TRBD2 covers 13 bases. Trimming took 5 bases from V and 6 from J; bases not matched to a gene: 8. Germline loops: CDR1 LNHDA, CDR2 SQIVND (reference sequence). CDR3 size: 16 residues. The CDR3 bases are TGTGCCAGTAGTTCCCTAACTAGCGGGAGGGCCGATACGCAGTATTTT. Protein sequence: CASSSLTSGRADTQYF.

This clone was found many times. V and J are TRBV2 and TRBJ2-1; 9 bases are shared with TRBD2. The CDR3 runs 19 residues. Losses at the gene ends were 4 bases for V and 0 bases for J; bases not matched to a gene: 13. Germline V CDR1 and CDR2: SNHLY, FYNNEI. CDR3 amino acids: CASSVPPGLAKPSYNEQFF. In DNA form, the CDR3 reads TGTGCCAGCAGTGTTCCTCCGGGACTAGCCAAACCCTCCTACAATGAGCAGTTCTTC.

At least ten counts were recorded for this clone. The V call is TRBV2, the J call TRBJ2-7, with 9 bases identical to TRBD1. Germline V gives CDR1 SNHLY, CDR2 FYNNEI. The CDR3 is 15 residues long. V was clipped by 4 bases and J by 2 bases; unmatched bases: 6. The DNA for the CDR3 is TGTGCCAGCAGTGGATCAGGACAGGGGACCTACGAGCAGTACTTC. This translates into CASSGSGQGTYEQYF. Looking up the rest from reference TRBV2 and TRBJ2-7 gives the full variable domain: EPEVTQTPSHQVTQMGQEVILRCVPISNHLYFYWYRQILGQKVEFLVSFYNNEISEKSEIFDDQFSVERPDGSNFTLKIRSTKLEDSAMYFCASSGSGQGTYEQYFGPGTRLTVT.

This clone was counted ten times or more. This chain joins TRBV7-2 and TRBJ2-5, with D hard to call. V was clipped by 6 bases and J by 5 bases, with 7 bases between them. The germline V gene has CDR1 SGHTA and CDR2 FQGNSA. The CDR3 consists of 11 residues. The CDR3 region has the DNA TGTGCCAGCAGGGGCCAGGAGACCCAGTACTTC. Translated: CASRGQETQYF.

This clone was observed at least ten times. J is TRBJ2-7 and V is TRBV6-1; D is perhaps TRBD1 (5 bases). The CDR3 spans 11 residues. Per the germline V gene, CDR1 is MNHNS and CDR2 is SASEGT. Trimming took 4 bases from V and 5 from J, leaving 6 bases between them. CDR3: CASSVRDEQYF. The CDR3 coding sequence is TGTGCCAGCAGTGTCAGGGACGAGCAGTACTTC.

This clone has a count of ten or more. The V gene is TRBV12-5, the J gene TRBJ2-1; 7 positions agree with TRBD1. Germline CDR1 is LGHNT and CDR2 is FRNRAP. The CDR3 covers 16 residues. V was pared by 5 bases and J by 6 bases, with 13 bases of the junction left unmatched. CDR3 region: CASGTDRAIYGNEQFF. CDR3 coding DNA: TGTGCTAGTGGTACCGACAGGGCGATATACGGCAATGAGCAGTTCTTC.